The next 13 T cell receptor beta chains were all read from a single sample in a study of T cells in women clearing cervical HPV infection. TCRdb's table, derived via immunoSEQ multiplex PCR, lists solely in-frame clones and lacks some. The sample totals tens of thousands of clones; its top ten clones hold 5.5% to 8%. The sequenced sample consisted of blood buffy coat. The receptors derive from a woman between 18 and 70 years old with a cervical HPV16 infection that either progressed to CIN3+ or cleared (not recorded which).

The CDR3 loop reads CAWSVPGFEQYF. The CDR3 DNA, read in part, is TGTGCCTGGAGTGTACCAGGGTTCGAG. The chain joins TRBV30 to TRBJ2-7; D possibly corresponds to TRBD1 (5 bases). The CDR3 end lies 3 residues beyond the end of the read and is filled in from the germline J gene. Trimming shortened V by 0 bases and J by 6 bases, and 9 bases separated the two germline ends. Per germline, CDR1 GTSNPN and CDR2 SVGIG (reference sequence). This CDR3 comprises 12 residues.

As for this clone: The read stops 3 residues short of the end of the CDR3; the missing end is completed from the germline J gene. This chain connects TRBV5-3 to TRBJ2-1; 16 bases match TRBD2. TRBV5-3 is sorted into the ORF group, with uncertain function. CDR3 length: 20 amino acids. The junction had 17 bases not matched to a gene; V was cut back by 4 bases and J by 7 bases. Incomplete CDR3 DNA: TGTGCCAGAAGCGTGCCGGGACTAGCGGGAGGGCCCGGAGTAGGGAATGAG. Encoded protein: CARSVPGLAGGPGVGNE. The whole CDR3 reads CARSVPGLAGGPGVGNEQFF.

CDR3 in amino acids: CASSYSRDSSYNEQFF. CDR3 DNA (partial): TGTGCCAGCAGTTACTCGAGGGACAGCTCCTACAATGAG. The chain links TRBV6-2 or TRBV6-3 to TRBJ2-1, with 7 bases lining up with TRBD1. Read sequence stops 3 residues before the CDR3 end, and the germline J gene provides the missing end. Losses at the gene ends were 0 bases for V and 0 bases for J; bases not matched to a gene: 2. Germline V lookup: CDR1 MNHEY, CDR2 SVGEGT. This CDR3 has 16 residues.

On this clone: The missing CDR3 end, 3 residues past where the read stops, is filled in from the germline J gene. The genes are TRBV2 and TRBJ1-2; TRBD1 might be the D (6 bases). CDR3 length: 14 amino acids. CDR1 is SNHLY and CDR2 is FYNNEI in the germline V gene. CDR3 amino acids: CARFNQGLLGGYTF. The CDR3 bases that were read are TGTGCCAGATTTAACCAGGGGCTCCTAGGGGGC.

For this clone: Read sequence stops 3 residues before the CDR3 end, and the germline J gene provides the missing end. The chain has TRBV7-2 and TRBJ2-3; 10 nucleotides align to TRBD2. Looked up from germline, CDR1 is SGHTA and CDR2 is FQGNSA. The CDR3 has 14 residues. Partial CDR3 DNA: TGTGCCAGCAGCCCGGGGACTAGCGATGGGACG. Amino acids: CASSPGTSDGT. The entire CDR3 is CASSPGTSDGTQYF.

For this clone: Sequencing ends 3 residues short of the CDR3 end; the germline J gene provides the rest. This sequence joins TRBV4-2 and TRBJ2-5, with 8 nucleotides matching TRBD1. The CDR3 has 15 amino acids. Germline V lookup: CDR1 LGHNA, CDR2 YNFKEQ. After removal of 4 bases from V and 1 base from J, the junction contained 5 bases not matched to a gene. The CDR3 DNA, read in part, is TGTGCCAGCAGCCGTGGTACAGGGGGCCAAGAGACC. It translates to CASSRGTGGQET. In full, the CDR3 is CASSRGTGGQETQYF.

Comment on this clone: The CDR3 end is not reached by the read, which stops 3 residues before it; the germline J gene fills it in. The J gene is TRBJ2-2, the V gene TRBV5-4; the D is unclear. The CDR3 is made up of 15 amino acids. Germline-derived CDR1 and CDR2 are SGHNT and YYREEE (reference sequence). Incomplete CDR3 DNA: TGTGCCAGCAGCCCAACCCCCGGTCAGGAGTCACCG. Translation: CASSPTPGQESP. In full, the CDR3 reads CASSPTPGQESPLFF.

Notes on this clone: Read sequence stops 3 residues before the CDR3 end, and the germline J gene provides the missing end. The V gene is TRBV5-4, the J gene TRBJ1-2; 7 positions agree with TRBD1. This CDR3 is built from 14 residues. CDR1 is SGHNT and CDR2 is YYREEE in the germline V gene (reference sequence). The CDR3 here is CASSPDRVERGYTF. The sequenced CDR3 bases are TGTGCCAGCAGCCCAGACAGGGTAGAAAGGGGC.

As to this clone: From the germline J gene comes the end of the CDR3, since the read stops 3 residues before it. This chain joins TRBV10-3 and TRBJ2-7, with 9 positions matching TRBD1. Germline CDR1 and CDR2: ENHRY and SYGVKD. This CDR3 is 14 amino acids long. V lost 4 bases, J lost 5 bases, and 6 bases stayed unmatched. Here the CDR3 reads CAISGTDRGHEQYF. The part of the CDR3 DNA that was read is TGTGCCATCAGTGGGACGGACAGGGGCCACGAG.

Details on this clone: Coverage ceases 3 residues before the CDR3 finishes, and the germline J gene fills in the end. This chain joins TRBV20-1 and TRBJ2-3; D may be TRBD2 (6 bases). The length of the CDR3 is 15 residues. Trimming left V 3 bases short and J 5 bases short, with 18 bases between. In germline, CDR1 is DFQATT, CDR2 SNEGSKA (reference sequence). CDR3 bases read: TGCAGTGCTAGTTTTTCCGGACTACTATTAGATACG. The encoded protein is CSASFSGLLLDT. The whole CDR3 protein is CSASFSGLLLDTQYF.

On this clone: The missing CDR3 end, 3 residues past where the read stops, is filled in from the germline J gene. V gene TRBV10-3 combines with J gene TRBJ2-1; D is unclear. The CDR3 contains 11 residues. Germline-derived CDR1 and CDR2 are ENHRY and SYGVKD. With 5 bases removed from V and 6 bases from J, the gap between germline ends came to 5 bases. The sequenced CDR3 bases are TGTGCCATCAGTTATAGCAATGAG. Translated, it gives CAISYSNE. The entire CDR3 protein is CAISYSNEQFF.

About this clone: The read terminates 3 residues before the CDR3 end, so the remaining end is supplied by the germline J gene. This rearrangement joins TRBV7-3 to TRBJ1-6; possibly TRBD1 for D (5 bases). The CDR3 is 15 residues long. Germline CDR1 SGHTA, CDR2 FQGTGA. V lost 1 base to trimming and J lost 7 bases, with 11 bases between them. The CDR3 protein is CASSLMPGKNSPLHF. CDR3 DNA (partial): TGTGCCAGCAGCTTAATGCCAGGGAAAAATTCACCC. Based on the CDR3 plus reference TRBV7-3 and TRBJ1-6, the full variable domain is GAGVSQTPSNKVTEKGKYVELRCDPISGHTALYWYRQSLGQGPEFLIYFQGTGAADDSGLPNDRFFAVRPEGSVSTLKIQRTERGDSAVYLCASSLMPGKNSPLHFGNGTRLTVT.

Note on this clone: The read falls 3 residues short of the CDR3 end, and the missing part is taken from the germline J gene. The chain recombines TRBV2 with TRBJ1-5, with TRBD1 matching over 9 bases. The CDR3 has 15 residues. Germline V gene lookup returns CDR1 SNHLY and CDR2 FYNNEI. V lost 5 bases and J lost 2; bases outside the gene matches: 4. The sequenced CDR3 bases are TGTGCCAGCAGTTTTCGGACAGGGGGCAATCAGCCC. Amino acids: CASSFRTGGNQP. The complete CDR3 protein is CASSFRTGGNQPQHF.